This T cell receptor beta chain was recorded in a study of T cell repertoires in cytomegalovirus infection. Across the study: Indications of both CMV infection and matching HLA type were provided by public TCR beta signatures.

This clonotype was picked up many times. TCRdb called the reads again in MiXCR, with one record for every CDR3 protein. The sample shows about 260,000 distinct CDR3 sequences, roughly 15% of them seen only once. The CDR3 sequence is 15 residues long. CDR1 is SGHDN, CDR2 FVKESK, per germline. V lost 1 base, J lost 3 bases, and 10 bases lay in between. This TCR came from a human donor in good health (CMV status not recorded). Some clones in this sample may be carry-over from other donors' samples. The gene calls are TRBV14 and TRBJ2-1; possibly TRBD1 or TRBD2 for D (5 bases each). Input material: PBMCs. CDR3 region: CASSQGRDDYNEQFF. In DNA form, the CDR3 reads TGTGCCAGCAGCCAAGGTCGGGACGACTACAATGAGCAGTTCTTC.